A selection of T cell receptor beta chains follows, all from one sample in a study of T cell repertoires in ileal Crohn's disease. Produced via immunoSEQ multiplex PCR; TCRdb's table is partial and in-frame only. Here the sample spans roughly 62,000 clones, about 89% being singletons. The specimen was ileal tissue. All receptors come from an adult with Crohn's disease. Each CDR3 is given with its conserved first and last residue. Each record gives: clone size, J gene, D gene, V gene, CDR3 DNA, CDR3 protein. A D gene is named only where the DNA matches it firmly. The size entry is marked missing in some rows and otherwise reads once, few, many or a size class.

abundance: .
j_gene: TRBJ1-1
d_gene: .
v_gene: TRBV5-1
CDR3nt: TGCGCCAGCAGCTTGGACTGGGACATGAACACTGAAGCTTTCTTT
CDR3aa: CASSLDWDMNTEAFF

abundance: once
j_gene: TRBJ2-7
d_gene: TRBD2
v_gene: TRBV30
CDR3nt: TGTGCCTGGAGTGTGAGTTCTGGGACTAGCCGGGAGGGGTACTTC
CDR3aa: CAWSVSSGTSREGYF

abundance: few
j_gene: TRBJ2-1
d_gene: .
v_gene: TRBV7-2
CDR3nt: TGTGCCAGCAGCTTAGCTGCGGGCGCCCACAATGAGCAGTTCTTC
CDR3aa: CASSLAAGAHNEQFF

abundance: few
j_gene: TRBJ2-1
d_gene: .
v_gene: TRBV7-2
CDR3nt: TGTGCCAGCAGCTTACGTCTAGGCCAATACAATGAGCAGTTCTTC
CDR3aa: CASSLRLGQYNEQFF

abundance: .
j_gene: TRBJ1-5
d_gene: .
v_gene: TRBV2
CDR3nt: TGTGCCAGCAGAAGTGGAGGGGGCAATCAGCCCCAGCATTTT
CDR3aa: CASRSGGGNQPQHF

abundance: .
j_gene: TRBJ2-7
d_gene: TRBD1
v_gene: TRBV2
CDR3nt: TGTGCCAGCAGTCGAAGGGGGCTAGCCTACGAGCAGTACTTC
CDR3aa: CASSRRGLAYEQYF

abundance: .
j_gene: TRBJ1-1
d_gene: TRBD1
v_gene: TRBV27
CDR3nt: TGTGCCAGCAGTTTTCAGGGGGCGATATCTTACACTGAAGCTTTCTTT
CDR3aa: CASSFQGAISYTEAFF

abundance: .
j_gene: TRBJ1-3
d_gene: .
v_gene: TRBV7-9
CDR3nt: TGTGCCAGCAGCTCAACGCTCCAGGGGCCAAACACCATATATTTT
CDR3aa: CASSSTLQGPNTIYF

abundance: .
j_gene: TRBJ1-2
d_gene: TRBD1
v_gene: TRBV5-1
CDR3nt: TGCGCCAGCAGCTTGGGGACAGGGGGCAATCTCTATGGCTACACCTTC
CDR3aa: CASSLGTGGNLYGYTF

abundance: once
j_gene: TRBJ2-7
d_gene: .
v_gene: TRBV9
CDR3nt: TGTGCCAGCAGCGTAGCTCCGGACAGCCGCACCTACGAGCAGTACTTC
CDR3aa: CASSVAPDSRTYEQYF

abundance: .
j_gene: TRBJ1-2
d_gene: .
v_gene: TRBV5-5
CDR3nt: TGTGCCAGCAGCTTGGACCCGGTGCCTATGGCTAGCTATGGCTACACCTTC
CDR3aa: CASSLDPVPMASYGYTF

abundance: .
j_gene: TRBJ2-4
d_gene: .
v_gene: TRBV11-2
CDR3nt: TGTGCCAGCAGCTTAGGTGGGGGGAACATTCAGTACTTC
CDR3aa: CASSLGGGNIQYF

abundance: .
j_gene: TRBJ1-3
d_gene: .
v_gene: TRBV13
CDR3nt: TGTGCCAGCAGCTTAAGCCAAGGAAACACCATATATTTT
CDR3aa: CASSLSQGNTIYF

abundance: .
j_gene: TRBJ2-1
d_gene: .
v_gene: TRBV6-5
CDR3nt: TGTGCCAGCAGTTACCTATATGAGCAGTTCTTC
CDR3aa: CASSYLYEQFF

abundance: .
j_gene: TRBJ1-3
d_gene: .
v_gene: TRBV7-9
CDR3nt: TGTGCCAGCAGTCCGGGAAACACCATATATTTT
CDR3aa: CASSPGNTIYF

abundance: .
j_gene: TRBJ2-1
d_gene: .
v_gene: TRBV7-8
CDR3nt: TGTGCCAGCAGCTTAGTAGTTAGCGAGGGCAATGAGCAGTTCTTC
CDR3aa: CASSLVVSEGNEQFF

abundance: .
j_gene: TRBJ2-3
d_gene: .
v_gene: TRBV2
CDR3nt: TGTGCCAGCAGAAGGACACTCAGAGACACAGATACGCAGTATTTT
CDR3aa: CASRRTLRDTDTQYF

abundance: .
j_gene: TRBJ1-5
d_gene: .
v_gene: TRBV5-6
CDR3nt: TGTGCCAGCAGCTTGTTTATGTCCAATCAGCCCCAGCATTTT
CDR3aa: CASSLFMSNQPQHF

abundance: .
j_gene: TRBJ2-6
d_gene: .
v_gene: TRBV28
CDR3nt: TGTGCCAGCAGTCCTAGGGGCTCCGGGGCCAACGTCCTGACTTTC
CDR3aa: CASSPRGSGANVLTF

abundance: .
j_gene: TRBJ1-2
d_gene: TRBD1
v_gene: TRBV27
CDR3nt: TGTGCCAGCAGTTTTTCTTCCCCCAAAACAGGGGGCGTGAGTAATGGCTACACCTTC
CDR3aa: CASSFSSPKTGGVSNGYTF

abundance: .
j_gene: TRBJ2-1
d_gene: .
v_gene: TRBV7-9
CDR3nt: TGTGCCAGCATCAAACTAGCAGCTTCTGGGAATGAGCAGTTCTTC
CDR3aa: CASIKLAASGNEQFF

abundance: .
j_gene: TRBJ2-1
d_gene: TRBD2
v_gene: TRBV7-6
CDR3nt: TGTGCCAGCGCAGCGGGACCTTACAATGAGCAGTTCTTC
CDR3aa: CASAAGPYNEQFF

abundance: .
j_gene: TRBJ2-5
d_gene: .
v_gene: TRBV7-2
CDR3nt: TGTGCCAGCAGCGGGGGGAGACGGACACAAGAGACCCAGTACTTC
CDR3aa: CASSGGRRTQETQYF

abundance: .
j_gene: TRBJ1-5
d_gene: .
v_gene: TRBV28
CDR3nt: TGTGCCAGCAGTTTAAAGGGAGGGAGTCAGCCCCAGCATTTT
CDR3aa: CASSLKGGSQPQHF

abundance: .
j_gene: TRBJ2-2
d_gene: .
v_gene: TRBV27
CDR3nt: TGTGCCAGCAGTTCCGGGGCGAACACCGGGGAGCTGTTTTTT
CDR3aa: CASSSGANTGELFF

abundance: .
j_gene: TRBJ1-3
d_gene: .
v_gene: TRBV19
CDR3nt: TGTGCCAGTAGTTCCCCCTGGCAGAGAAACACCATATATTTT
CDR3aa: CASSSPWQRNTIYF

abundance: .
j_gene: TRBJ1-1
d_gene: .
v_gene: TRBV5-1
CDR3nt: TGCGCCAGCAGCAATCCCAGGGGATGGAACACTGAAGCTTTCTTT
CDR3aa: CASSNPRGWNTEAFF

abundance: .
j_gene: TRBJ1-2
d_gene: .
v_gene: TRBV6-5
CDR3nt: TGTGCCAGCAGTTACTCCGGGGGGGCGGGCTACACCTTC
CDR3aa: CASSYSGGAGYTF

abundance: .
j_gene: TRBJ2-5
d_gene: .
v_gene: TRBV29-1
CDR3nt: TGCAGCGGCGACCGGGGAGGGGGGCTAGAGACCCAGTACTTC
CDR3aa: CSGDRGGGLETQYF

abundance: .
j_gene: TRBJ2-1
d_gene: TRBD2
v_gene: TRBV6-5
CDR3nt: TGTGCCAGCAGTCGATCTAGCGGGAGGGGAAGGGAGCAGTTCTTC
CDR3aa: CASSRSSGRGREQFF

abundance: .
j_gene: TRBJ1-1
d_gene: .
v_gene: TRBV21-1
CDR3nt: TGTGCCAGCAGCAAATGGGGCGGGGACACTGAAGCTTTCTTT
CDR3aa: CASSKWGGDTEAFF

abundance: .
j_gene: TRBJ1-6
d_gene: .
v_gene: TRBV2
CDR3nt: TGTGCCATACAACAGGGAGTAGGAAATTCACCCCTCCACTTT
CDR3aa: CAIQQGVGNSPLHF

abundance: .
j_gene: TRBJ1-5
d_gene: .
v_gene: TRBV19
CDR3nt: TGTGCCAGTAAGATTGGAGGGTCTTACCAGCCCCAGCATTTT
CDR3aa: CASKIGGSYQPQHF

abundance: few
j_gene: TRBJ2-4
d_gene: TRBD2
v_gene: TRBV4-2
CDR3nt: TGTGCCAGCACCGGGGGGGAAAACATTCAGTACTTC
CDR3aa: CASTGGENIQYF

abundance: .
j_gene: TRBJ1-6
d_gene: TRBD1
v_gene: TRBV7-2
CDR3nt: TGTGCCAGCAGCCCACTGACAGGGTTTGGGTCACCCCTCCACTTT
CDR3aa: CASSPLTGFGSPLHF

abundance: .
j_gene: TRBJ1-2
d_gene: TRBD1
v_gene: TRBV5-1
CDR3nt: TGCGCCAGCAGCCCGGGACAGGGTTATGGCTACACCTTC
CDR3aa: CASSPGQGYGYTF

abundance: .
j_gene: TRBJ1-2
d_gene: .
v_gene: TRBV11-3
CDR3nt: TGTGCCAGCAGCTTAACGCGGGAGAATGGCTACACCTTC
CDR3aa: CASSLTRENGYTF

abundance: .
j_gene: TRBJ2-1
d_gene: TRBD1
v_gene: TRBV6-6
CDR3nt: TGTGCCAGCAGTTACTCGACAGGGGGCAACGAGCAGTTCTTC
CDR3aa: CASSYSTGGNEQFF

abundance: .
j_gene: TRBJ1-1
d_gene: .
v_gene: TRBV28
CDR3nt: TGTGCCAGCAGCCCATTCCCGGGGAAAATGAACACTGAAGCTTTCTTT
CDR3aa: CASSPFPGKMNTEAFF

abundance: .
j_gene: TRBJ1-1
d_gene: .
v_gene: TRBV18
CDR3nt: TGTGCCAGCTCACCTGCAGGGGACCTGGAAGCTTTCTTT
CDR3aa: CASSPAGDLEAFF

abundance: .
j_gene: TRBJ1-4
d_gene: TRBD1
v_gene: TRBV9
CDR3nt: TGTGCCAGCAGCGGATCTACAGGGGGGAATGAAAAACTGTTTTTT
CDR3aa: CASSGSTGGNEKLFF

abundance: .
j_gene: TRBJ1-4
d_gene: .
v_gene: TRBV27
CDR3nt: TGTGCCAGCAGCCCTTACATTAGGGGACAAAATGAAAAACTGTTTTTT
CDR3aa: CASSPYIRGQNEKLFF

abundance: .
j_gene: TRBJ2-3
d_gene: .
v_gene: TRBV11-2
CDR3nt: TGTGCCAGCAGCTTAGTAAGACTCGGGGGCACAGATACGCAGTATTTT
CDR3aa: CASSLVRLGGTDTQYF

abundance: .
j_gene: TRBJ1-2
d_gene: .
v_gene: TRBV5-4
CDR3nt: TGTGCCAGCAGCTTGCAACGGGGGGGGCAGAACTATGGCTACACCTTC
CDR3aa: CASSLQRGGQNYGYTF

abundance: .
j_gene: TRBJ1-2
d_gene: TRBD1
v_gene: TRBV25-1
CDR3nt: TGTGCCAGCAGTGAAACCGGGACAGGGATGAACTATGGCTACACCTTC
CDR3aa: CASSETGTGMNYGYTF

abundance: .
j_gene: TRBJ1-1
d_gene: TRBD1
v_gene: TRBV7-9
CDR3nt: TGTGCCAGCAGCCTACCGGGACAGATGAACACTGAAGCTTTCTTT
CDR3aa: CASSLPGQMNTEAFF

abundance: .
j_gene: TRBJ2-5
d_gene: .
v_gene: TRBV6-5
CDR3nt: TGTGCCAGCAGGGAGGCGGGACGTGTAGAGACCCAGTACTTC
CDR3aa: CASREAGRVETQYF

abundance: once
j_gene: TRBJ2-7
d_gene: .
v_gene: TRBV5-6
CDR3nt: TGTGCCAGCAGCCGCGGGACAGCACTTTACGAGCAGTACTTC
CDR3aa: CASSRGTALYEQYF

abundance: .
j_gene: TRBJ1-2
d_gene: .
v_gene: TRBV29-1
CDR3nt: TGCAGCGCCGAACCCCAGGGGACCTATGGCTACACCTTC
CDR3aa: CSAEPQGTYGYTF

abundance: .
j_gene: TRBJ1-1
d_gene: .
v_gene: TRBV2
CDR3nt: TGTGCCAGCAGCGAGGGCAGGGGTTACACTGAAGCTTTCTTT
CDR3aa: CASSEGRGYTEAFF

abundance: .
j_gene: TRBJ1-1
d_gene: .
v_gene: TRBV6-1
CDR3nt: TGTGCCAGCACGTCCACAGGGCTCGCTTTCTTT
CDR3aa: CASTSTGLAFF

abundance: .
j_gene: TRBJ1-2
d_gene: .
v_gene: TRBV25-1
CDR3nt: TGTGCCAGCAACCTAGGCACTAACTATGGCTACACCTTC
CDR3aa: CASNLGTNYGYTF

abundance: .
j_gene: TRBJ2-6
d_gene: TRBD1
v_gene: TRBV19
CDR3nt: TGTGCCAGTAGTACCGGAACAACAGGGGGTGTATCTGGGGCCAACGTCCTGACTTTC
CDR3aa: CASSTGTTGGVSGANVLTF

abundance: .
j_gene: TRBJ2-3
d_gene: .
v_gene: TRBV29-1
CDR3nt: TGCAGCGTTGAACCCCTGACCGGGAGTGCAGATACGCAGTATTTT
CDR3aa: CSVEPLTGSADTQYF

abundance: .
j_gene: TRBJ2-5
d_gene: TRBD2
v_gene: TRBV5-1
CDR3nt: TGCGCCAGCAGCTTGGGCCCTAGCGGACAAGAGACCCAGTACTTC
CDR3aa: CASSLGPSGQETQYF